Listed below are T cell receptor beta chains from one sample, sequenced in a study of shared clonotypes between healthy human individuals. Assay: immunoSEQ multiplex PCR; the TCRdb copy retains only in-frame clones and omits some. The data show about 2.4 million clones, roughly 93% seen once. The sample comprised naive CD4+ T cells from PBMCs. Every receptor here comes from a man between 18 and 29 years old in good health. Some clones in this sample may be carry-over from other donors' samples. Each CDR3 is given with its conserved first and last residue. A D gene is named only where the DNA matches it firmly. Size is stated for part of the rows, as once, few or many counts, or as a class when the clone is expanded.

abundance: .
d_gene: .
v_gene: TRBV28
j_gene: TRBJ2-3
CDR3nt: TGTGCCAGCACCGCCGAAGATACGCAGTATTTT
CDR3aa: CASTAEDTQYF

abundance: .
d_gene: .
v_gene: TRBV5-6
j_gene: TRBJ1-2
CDR3nt: TGTGCCAGCAGCTTGATCTTACGAAGGGATGATGGCTACACCTTC
CDR3aa: CASSLILRRDDGYTF

abundance: .
d_gene: .
v_gene: TRBV10-2
j_gene: TRBJ2-7
CDR3nt: TGCGCCAGCAGCACGGCCCGGGACCATTACTACGAGCAGTACTTC
CDR3aa: CASSTARDHYYEQYF

abundance: .
d_gene: .
v_gene: TRBV7-7
j_gene: TRBJ2-5
CDR3nt: TGTGCCAGCAGCTTAGACCGGGGGGAGACCCAGTACTTC
CDR3aa: CASSLDRGETQYF

abundance: .
d_gene: .
v_gene: TRBV5-4
j_gene: TRBJ1-1
CDR3nt: TGTGCCAGCAGCTCCCGACAGGATACTGAAGCTTTCTTT
CDR3aa: CASSSRQDTEAFF

abundance: .
d_gene: .
v_gene: TRBV19
j_gene: TRBJ2-2
CDR3nt: TGTGCCAGTAGTATAGAGCGCAGGAGCTACTTCGACACCGGGGAGCTGTTTTTT
CDR3aa: CASSIERRSYFDTGELFF

abundance: .
d_gene: .
v_gene: TRBV25-1
j_gene: TRBJ1-2
CDR3nt: TGTGCCAGCAGTGAAACGGCTATCGGTGGCTACACCTTC
CDR3aa: CASSETAIGGYTF

abundance: .
d_gene: TRBD1
v_gene: TRBV19
j_gene: TRBJ1-4
CDR3nt: TGTGCCAGTAGGAAAAGGGAGCCCGGGACAGGGATCAATGAAAAACTGTTTTTT
CDR3aa: CASRKREPGTGINEKLFF

abundance: .
d_gene: .
v_gene: TRBV5-1
j_gene: TRBJ1-3
CDR3nt: TGCGCCAGCAGCTTGGCCCTTGGGGGCGGAAACACCATATATTTT
CDR3aa: CASSLALGGGNTIYF

abundance: few
d_gene: TRBD2
v_gene: TRBV5-1
j_gene: TRBJ2-3
CDR3nt: TGCGCCAGCAGCTTGGGAGCGGGAGGTATGGATACGCAGTATTTT
CDR3aa: CASSLGAGGMDTQYF

abundance: .
d_gene: .
v_gene: TRBV6-1
j_gene: TRBJ1-5
CDR3nt: TGTGCCAGCAGTGTGGGGGGGAACCTTAATCAGCCCCAGCATTTT
CDR3aa: CASSVGGNLNQPQHF

abundance: .
d_gene: TRBD1
v_gene: TRBV9
j_gene: TRBJ2-7
CDR3nt: TGTGCCAGCAGCGCCGGGACAGAGGGGAACGAGCAGTACTTC
CDR3aa: CASSAGTEGNEQYF

abundance: .
d_gene: .
v_gene: TRBV6-4
j_gene: TRBJ2-1
CDR3nt: TGTGCCACCCCCAATGAGCAGTTCTTC
CDR3aa: CATPNEQFF

abundance: .
d_gene: .
v_gene: TRBV5-6
j_gene: TRBJ2-5
CDR3nt: TGTGCCAGCAGCTTTTCGCCGGCGGCGCAAGAGACCCAGTACTTC
CDR3aa: CASSFSPAAQETQYF

abundance: .
d_gene: TRBD2
v_gene: TRBV19
j_gene: TRBJ2-1
CDR3nt: TGTGCCAGTAGTACCCCGGGACTAGCGGGACCCCCATCCTCCTACAATGAGCAGTTCTTC
CDR3aa: CASSTPGLAGPPSSYNEQFF

abundance: few
d_gene: .
v_gene: TRBV7-9
j_gene: TRBJ1-4
CDR3nt: TGTGCCAGCACCGTCGGGGCTAATGAAAAACTGTTTTTT
CDR3aa: CASTVGANEKLFF

abundance: .
d_gene: TRBD1
v_gene: TRBV5-6
j_gene: TRBJ2-5
CDR3nt: TGTGCCAGCAGCCGCAGGGGGTTCACACCGGAGACCCAGTACTTC
CDR3aa: CASSRRGFTPETQYF

abundance: once
d_gene: .
v_gene: TRBV18
j_gene: TRBJ1-3
CDR3nt: TGTGCCAGCTCACCGAGTCAATCACTTTCTGGAAACACCATATATTTT
CDR3aa: CASSPSQSLSGNTIYF

abundance: .
d_gene: TRBD2
v_gene: TRBV11-2
j_gene: TRBJ2-3
CDR3nt: TGTGCCAGCAGCTTAGCGGCAGCGGGAGTTTCAGATACGCAGTATTTT
CDR3aa: CASSLAAAGVSDTQYF

abundance: .
d_gene: .
v_gene: TRBV7-8
j_gene: TRBJ2-7
CDR3nt: TGTGCCAGCAGCTCTACGGCGGGCGAGCAGTACTTC
CDR3aa: CASSSTAGEQYF

abundance: .
d_gene: .
v_gene: TRBV25-1
j_gene: TRBJ1-3
CDR3nt: TGTGCCAGTAGAGACCGAAATAGTGGAAACACCATATATTTT
CDR3aa: CASRDRNSGNTIYF

abundance: .
d_gene: TRBD1
v_gene: TRBV6-5
j_gene: TRBJ2-7
CDR3nt: TGTGCCAGCAGAACAGGACAGGGTCTCTACGAGCAGTACTTC
CDR3aa: CASRTGQGLYEQYF

abundance: .
d_gene: .
v_gene: TRBV5-1
j_gene: TRBJ2-7
CDR3nt: TGCGCCAGCAGAGAGACAGCCCACTCCTACGAGCAGTACTTC
CDR3aa: CASRETAHSYEQYF

abundance: .
d_gene: TRBD2
v_gene: TRBV7-8
j_gene: TRBJ2-7
CDR3nt: TGTGCCAGCAGCTTAGCGGTCGCGGGGGACTACGAGCAGTACTTC
CDR3aa: CASSLAVAGDYEQYF

abundance: .
d_gene: TRBD2
v_gene: TRBV5-1
j_gene: TRBJ2-7
CDR3nt: TGCGCCAGCAGCTTGTATTCTGCGGGAGAGTCCTACGAGCAGTACTTC
CDR3aa: CASSLYSAGESYEQYF

abundance: .
d_gene: TRBD2
v_gene: TRBV2
j_gene: TRBJ2-3
CDR3nt: TGTGCCAGCAGTAACAGACTAGCCACAGATACGCAGTATTTT
CDR3aa: CASSNRLATDTQYF

abundance: once
d_gene: TRBD2
v_gene: TRBV28
j_gene: TRBJ2-1
CDR3nt: TGTGCCAGCAGCATCCCCACTAGCGGGATTAACAATGAGCAGTTCTTC
CDR3aa: CASSIPTSGINNEQFF

abundance: once
d_gene: .
v_gene: TRBV5-1
j_gene: TRBJ2-7
CDR3nt: TGCGCCAGCAGCGAGGAGGTGGAGCAGTACTTC
CDR3aa: CASSEEVEQYF

abundance: .
d_gene: .
v_gene: TRBV29-1
j_gene: TRBJ1-1
CDR3nt: TGCAGCGCCAGAAGGGGGGAGAACACTGAAGCTTTCTTT
CDR3aa: CSARRGENTEAFF

abundance: once
d_gene: .
v_gene: TRBV5-1
j_gene: TRBJ1-1
CDR3nt: TGCGCCAGCAGACCGGGCCCTGGCTCGACTGAAGCTTTCTTT
CDR3aa: CASRPGPGSTEAFF

abundance: .
d_gene: .
v_gene: TRBV18
j_gene: TRBJ2-3
CDR3nt: TGTGCCAGCTCACCGTACGGGACGACTAGCACAGATACGCAGTATTTT
CDR3aa: CASSPYGTTSTDTQYF

abundance: .
d_gene: TRBD1
v_gene: TRBV9
j_gene: TRBJ1-2
CDR3nt: TGTGCCAGCAGCGCCCGGGACAGGGTTGTCTACACCTTC
CDR3aa: CASSARDRVVYTF

abundance: once
d_gene: TRBD1
v_gene: TRBV14
j_gene: TRBJ1-1
CDR3nt: TGTGCCAGCAGCGCGACAGGGGGCAGGGCTGAAGCTTTCTTT
CDR3aa: CASSATGGRAEAFF

abundance: .
d_gene: .
v_gene: TRBV9
j_gene: TRBJ2-1
CDR3nt: TGTGCCAGCAGCTCCCCCAGCAATGAGCAGTTCTTC
CDR3aa: CASSSPSNEQFF

abundance: .
d_gene: TRBD2
v_gene: TRBV7-2
j_gene: TRBJ2-5
CDR3nt: TGTGCCAGCAGCTTTGGGCAGACTAGCCCCAGTCGCGGGGAGACCCAGTACTTC
CDR3aa: CASSFGQTSPSRGETQYF

abundance: once
d_gene: .
v_gene: TRBV9
j_gene: TRBJ1-4
CDR3nt: TGTGCCAGCAGCGTAGAATTCGGGGAAAAACTGTTTTTT
CDR3aa: CASSVEFGEKLFF

abundance: .
d_gene: TRBD2
v_gene: TRBV19
j_gene: TRBJ2-1
CDR3nt: TGTGCCAGTAGTGGGCTCGCGGGAGGGCCCCCCAATGAGCAGTTCTTC
CDR3aa: CASSGLAGGPPNEQFF

abundance: .
d_gene: .
v_gene: TRBV6-1
j_gene: TRBJ2-7
CDR3nt: TGTGCCAGCAGGTCCAGGGGGGCCTCCTACGAGCAGTACTTC
CDR3aa: CASRSRGASYEQYF

abundance: .
d_gene: .
v_gene: TRBV7-3
j_gene: TRBJ2-7
CDR3nt: TGTGCCAGCAGCCCAACTAGCTCCTACGAGCAGTACTTC
CDR3aa: CASSPTSSYEQYF

abundance: .
d_gene: TRBD2
v_gene: TRBV5-6
j_gene: TRBJ2-3
CDR3nt: TGTGCCAGCAGCCCGTGGACGACTAGCGCCACTAGCACAGATACGCAGTATTTT
CDR3aa: CASSPWTTSATSTDTQYF

abundance: .
d_gene: .
v_gene: TRBV7-8
j_gene: TRBJ2-7
CDR3nt: TGTGCCAGCAGCTCTAGCGTAACGGGCGAGCAGTACTTC
CDR3aa: CASSSSVTGEQYF

abundance: .
d_gene: .
v_gene: TRBV7-2
j_gene: TRBJ2-5
CDR3nt: TGTGCCAGCAGGGGGGGGCACTGGACCCAGTACTTC
CDR3aa: CASRGGHWTQYF

abundance: .
d_gene: TRBD1
v_gene: TRBV28
j_gene: TRBJ2-3
CDR3nt: TGTGCCAGCAAGACAAAACCGGGACAGCCTCCTCGCACAGATACGCAGTATTTT
CDR3aa: CASKTKPGQPPRTDTQYF

abundance: once
d_gene: TRBD2
v_gene: TRBV18
j_gene: TRBJ2-5
CDR3nt: TGTGCCAGCTCACCGGGACTAGCAGACCAAGAGACCCAGTACTTC
CDR3aa: CASSPGLADQETQYF

abundance: .
d_gene: .
v_gene: TRBV5-6
j_gene: TRBJ1-4
CDR3nt: TGTGCCAGCAGCTTGTCTACCCAGTTTAATGAAAAACTGTTTTTT
CDR3aa: CASSLSTQFNEKLFF

abundance: .
d_gene: .
v_gene: TRBV18
j_gene: TRBJ2-1
CDR3nt: TGTGCCAGCTCGTCGGGACGGAGTCACAATGAGCAGTTCTTC
CDR3aa: CASSSGRSHNEQFF